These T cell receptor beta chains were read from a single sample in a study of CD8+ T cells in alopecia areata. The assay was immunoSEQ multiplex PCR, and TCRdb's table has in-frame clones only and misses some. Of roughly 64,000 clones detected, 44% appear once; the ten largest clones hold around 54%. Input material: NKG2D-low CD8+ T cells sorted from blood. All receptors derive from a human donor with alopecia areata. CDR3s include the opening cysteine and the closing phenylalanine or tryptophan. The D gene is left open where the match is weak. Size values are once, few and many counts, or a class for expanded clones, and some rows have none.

CDR3: CASSFRDRSYEQYF; DNA: TGTGCCAGCAGCTTCCGGGACCGCTCCTACGAGCAGTACTTC; D: -; size: -; J: TRBJ2-7; V: TRBV11-1
CDR3: CASSFYIGQSYEQYF; DNA: TGTGCCAGCAGCTTCTATATTGGACAGTCCTACGAGCAGTACTTC; D: -; size: few; J: TRBJ2-7; V: TRBV7-8
CDR3: CASTPAGQETQYF; DNA: TGTGCCAGCACACCGGCGGGGCAAGAGACCCAGTACTTC; D: -; size: -; J: TRBJ2-5; V: TRBV27
CDR3: CASSLEGPGELFF; DNA: TGTGCCAGCAGCCTCGAGGGACCCGGGGAGCTGTTTTTT; D: -; size: -; J: TRBJ2-2; V: TRBV9
CDR3: CASSLGASGANVLTF; DNA: TGTGCCAGCAGCTTAGGGGCTTCTGGGGCCAACGTCCTGACTTTC; D: -; size: -; J: TRBJ2-6; V: TRBV13
CDR3: CASSQADRSVEAFF; DNA: TGTGCCAGCAGCCAAGCGGACAGGAGCGTTGAAGCTTTCTTT; D: TRBD1; size: -; J: TRBJ1-1; V: TRBV5-4
CDR3: CASNPGLGTVGNIQYF; DNA: TGTGCCAGCAACCCGGGACTAGGTACCGTTGGGAACATTCAGTACTTC; D: TRBD2; size: -; J: TRBJ2-4; V: TRBV7-9
CDR3: CASSQVAAEVVTGELFF; DNA: TGCGCCAGCAGCCAAGTCGCCGCCGAAGTTGTGACCGGGGAGCTGTTTTTT; D: -; size: few; J: TRBJ2-2; V: TRBV4-3
CDR3: CASSLGAGTGENNEQFF; DNA: TGCGCCAGCAGCTTAGGGGCCGGGACAGGGGAAAACAATGAGCAGTTCTTC; D: TRBD1; size: few; J: TRBJ2-1; V: TRBV5-1
CDR3: CASSQDVAAYNEQFF; DNA: TGCGCCAGCAGCCAAGATGTAGCGGCGTACAATGAGCAGTTCTTC; D: -; size: -; J: TRBJ2-1; V: TRBV4-3
CDR3: CASSLANWSEQYF; DNA: TGCGCCAGCAGCTTGGCAAACTGGTCCGAGCAGTACTTC; D: -; size: -; J: TRBJ2-7; V: TRBV5-1
CDR3: CASSSRERTYNEQFF; DNA: TGTGCCAGCAGCTCACGGGAGAGGACCTACAATGAGCAGTTCTTC; D: -; size: once; J: TRBJ2-1; V: TRBV5-4
CDR3: CAISDRAGGPDTQYF; DNA: TGTGCCATCAGTGACCGAGCGGGGGGCCCAGATACGCAGTATTTT; D: TRBD2; size: many; J: TRBJ2-3; V: TRBV10-3
CDR3: CASSPPDSPYNEQFF; DNA: TGTGCCAGCTCACCTCCGGACAGTCCCTACAATGAGCAGTTCTTC; D: -; size: few; J: TRBJ2-1; V: TRBV18
CDR3: CASSQEQLAGDPLQEQYF; DNA: TGCGCCAGCAGCCAAGAGCAACTAGCGGGGGACCCCCTTCAGGAGCAGTACTTC; D: TRBD2; size: few; J: TRBJ2-7; V: TRBV4-3
CDR3: CASSLAGGNNEQFF; DNA: TGTGCCAGCAGTCTAGCGGGGGGTAACAATGAGCAGTTCTTC; D: TRBD2; size: -; J: TRBJ2-1; V: TRBV27
CDR3: CASSLKGPATDTQYF; DNA: TGCGCCAGCAGCTTGAAAGGTCCGGCGACAGATACGCAGTATTTT; D: -; size: -; J: TRBJ2-3; V: TRBV5-1
CDR3: CSVGSCGFYSNQPQHF; DNA: TGCAGCGTGGGCTCCTGTGGATTTTATAGCAATCAGCCCCAGCATTTT; D: -; size: -; J: TRBJ1-5; V: TRBV29-1
CDR3: CASSYSQFYEQYF; DNA: TGTGCCAGCAGTTATTCCCAGTTCTACGAGCAGTACTTC; D: -; size: -; J: TRBJ2-7; V: TRBV27
CDR3: CASSHWAPNQPQHF; DNA: TGTGCCAGTAGCCACTGGGCCCCCAATCAGCCCCAGCATTTT; D: -; size: few; J: TRBJ1-5; V: TRBV19
CDR3: CASSANGETQYF; DNA: TGTGCCAGCAGCGCTAACGGGGAGACCCAGTACTTC; D: -; size: -; J: TRBJ2-5; V: TRBV7-9
CDR3: CASSHSLISDEQYF; DNA: TGTGCCAGCAGCCATTCCCTTATATCGGACGAGCAGTACTTC; D: -; size: few; J: TRBJ2-7; V: TRBV9
CDR3: CASSQEAPGQLNTQYF; DNA: TGCGCCAGCAGCCAAGAGGCTCCGGGACAGCTGAATACGCAGTATTTT; D: TRBD1; size: few; J: TRBJ2-3; V: TRBV4-3
CDR3: CAWSALGGAIEQFF; DNA: TGTGCCTGGAGCGCCCTGGGGGGGGCCATTGAGCAGTTCTTC; D: -; size: -; J: TRBJ2-1; V: TRBV30
CDR3: CASSQGGHEQFF; DNA: TGTGCCAGCAGTCAAGGTGGCCATGAGCAGTTCTTC; D: -; size: -; J: TRBJ2-1; V: TRBV6-6
CDR3: CASSPGSPQYF; DNA: TGCGCCAGCAGCCCCGGGTCACCCCAGTACTTC; D: -; size: -; J: TRBJ2-5; V: TRBV4-3
CDR3: CASSVKGFFDEQYF; DNA: TGTGCCAGCAGCGTTAAGGGGTTTTTCGACGAGCAGTACTTC; D: -; size: -; J: TRBJ2-7; V: TRBV9
CDR3: CASSFDRGDEQFF; DNA: TGTGCCAGCAGCTTCGACAGGGGGGATGAGCAGTTCTTC; D: TRBD1; size: few; J: TRBJ2-1; V: TRBV7-9
CDR3: CASSDSAREADTQYF; DNA: TGTGCCAGCAGTGACTCGGCCAGGGAAGCAGATACGCAGTATTTT; D: -; size: many; J: TRBJ2-3; V: TRBV6-4
CDR3: CASSPTRDSYNEQFF; DNA: TGTGCCAGCAGCCCAACCCGGGACTCCTACAATGAGCAGTTCTTC; D: -; size: -; J: TRBJ2-1; V: TRBV7-6
CDR3: CASSLLLGGQPNTEAFF; DNA: TGTGCCAGCAGTCTACTACTGGGGGGACAGCCGAACACTGAAGCTTTCTTT; D: TRBD1; size: -; J: TRBJ1-1; V: TRBV28
CDR3: CSGMPGTGSEKLFF; DNA: TGCAGCGGAATGCCGGGGACTGGCTCTGAAAAACTGTTTTTT; D: -; size: -; J: TRBJ1-4; V: TRBV29-1